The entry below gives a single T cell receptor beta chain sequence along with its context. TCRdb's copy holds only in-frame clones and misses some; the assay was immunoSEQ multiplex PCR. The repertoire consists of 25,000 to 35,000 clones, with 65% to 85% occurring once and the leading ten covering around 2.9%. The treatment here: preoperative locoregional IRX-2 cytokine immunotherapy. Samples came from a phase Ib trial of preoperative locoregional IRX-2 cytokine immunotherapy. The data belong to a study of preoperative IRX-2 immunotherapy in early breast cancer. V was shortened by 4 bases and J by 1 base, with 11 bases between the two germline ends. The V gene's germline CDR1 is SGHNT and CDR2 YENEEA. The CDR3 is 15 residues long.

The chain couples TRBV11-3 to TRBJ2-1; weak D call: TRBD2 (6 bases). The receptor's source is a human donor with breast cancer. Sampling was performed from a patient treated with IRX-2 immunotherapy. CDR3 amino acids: CASSSGVPSYNEQFF. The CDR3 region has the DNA TGTGCCAGCAGCTCGGGAGTGCCGTCCTACAATGAGCAGTTCTTC.